This TCR beta chain was obtained from a study of blood T cell repertoires in COVID-19. The data were produced by immunoSEQ multiplex PCR, yet TCRdb's version contains in-frame clones alone and is incomplete. The sample carries over 200,000 clones, roughly 86% recorded once. Trimming at V came to 1 base and at J to 6 bases, leaving 3 bases not matched to a gene. Germline CDR1 SGHVS, CDR2 FNYEAQ. This CDR3 region has 16 residues. The chain has TRBV7-6 and TRBJ2-2, with 12 positions matching TRBD1. The receptor was derived from a man between 18 and 29 years old with acute COVID-19. The sample consisted of PBMCs or T cells enriched from blood (not recorded which). CDR3 residues: CASSLGGTGGSGELFF. The CDR3 DNA follows: TGTGCCAGCAGCTTAGGCGGGACAGGGGGCTCCGGGGAGCTGTTTTTT.